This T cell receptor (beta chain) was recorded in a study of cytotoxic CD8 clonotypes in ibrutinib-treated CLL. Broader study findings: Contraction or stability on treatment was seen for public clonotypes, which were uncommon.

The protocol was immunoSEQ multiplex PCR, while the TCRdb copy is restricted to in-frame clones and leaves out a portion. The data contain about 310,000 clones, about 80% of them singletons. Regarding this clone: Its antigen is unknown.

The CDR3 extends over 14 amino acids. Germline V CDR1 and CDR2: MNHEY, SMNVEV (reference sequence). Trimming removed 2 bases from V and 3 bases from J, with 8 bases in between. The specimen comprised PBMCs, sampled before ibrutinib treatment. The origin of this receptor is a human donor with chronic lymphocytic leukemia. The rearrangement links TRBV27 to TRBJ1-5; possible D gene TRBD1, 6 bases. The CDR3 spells CASSLRGANQPQHF. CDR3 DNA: TGTGCCAGCAGTTTACGGGGGGCCAATCAGCCCCAGCATTTT.